The clone carrying this T cell receptor beta chain rates as medium-sized. These data are taken from a study of T cells in Graves' hyperthyroidism and ophthalmopathy. V was shortened by 4 bases and J by 0 bases, with 4 bases between the two germline ends. Germline V gives CDR1 SQVTM, CDR2 ANQGSEA. The CDR3 length is 12 residues. Template material for amplifying TCR beta CDR3 regions consisted of RNA transcripts. Using the HTBI primer set, a first-round RT-PCR was run on the TCR CDR3. Each CDR3 protein gets one entry after TCRdb re-called the multiplex PCR reads with MiXCR. The repertoire has 50,000 to 60,000 distinct CDR3 sequences, roughly 52% of them found once; the top ten carry around 12%. A NOSPECS grade of at least 4, a Clinical Activity Score of at least 3 and duration under 3 months were recorded in ophthalmopathy patients. Criteria for exclusion of patients were uncontrolled infection, other autoimmune disease, pregnancy or lactation.

What was sequenced was blood. The sequence was obtained from a woman younger than 45 with Graves' ophthalmopathy. The chain is built from TRBV29-1 and TRBJ1-3; D unresolved. CDR3 nucleotides: TGCAGCGTTGTGGCCTCTGGAAACACCATATATTTT. It encodes CSVVASGNTIYF. Based on the CDR3 plus reference TRBV29-1 and TRBJ1-3, the full variable domain is SAVISQKPSRDICQRGTSLTIQCQVDSQVTMMFWYRQQPGQSLTLIATANQGSEATYESGFVIDKFPISRPNLTFSTLTVSNMSPEDSSIYLCSVVASGNTIYFGEGSWLTVV.